The entry that follows covers one T cell receptor (beta chain) sequence. Other DNA sequences from this sample encode an identical CDR3 as well. In the original analysis: Amplification of reference gene primers provided the estimated nucleated cell counts. Clones were read by immunoSEQ multiplex PCR, and TCRdb kept only the in-frame ones, dropping some. That table is the source of V, J and clone size, and D and trimming were worked out from the DNA. The table records about 88,000 clones, 88% of them present only once. Trimming took 1 base from V and 1 from J; bases not matched to a gene: 0. The V gene's germline CDR1 is KGHSH and CDR2 LQKENI. The CDR3 has 16 amino acids. The record originates from a study of blood T cell repertoires in COVID-19. Study summary: PBMCs, B-cell-depleted T cells, or T cells were the source of the cDNA or gDNA that made up the material.

The sequence derives from an elderly man with acute or convalescent COVID-19. The chain links TRBV18 to TRBJ2-5, with 13 bases fitting TRBD2. The sequenced sample consisted of peripheral blood. The CDR3 region has the DNA TGTGCCAGCTCACCACGACTAGCGGGGGGCCAAGAGACCCAGTACTTC. Its protein product is CASSPRLAGGQETQYF. The full variable domain, in which reference TRBV18 and TRBJ2-5 provide the parts outside the CDR3, is NAGVMQNPRHLVRRRGQEARLRCSPMKGHSHVYWYRQLPEEGLKFMVYLQKENIIDESGMPKERFSAEFPKEGPSILRIQQVVRGDSAAYFCASSPRLAGGQETQYFGPGTRLLVL.